The 24 T cell receptor beta chains listed next were all sequenced from one sample in a study of T cells in localized non-small cell lung cancer. Sequencing used immunoSEQ multiplex PCR; TCRdb keeps in-frame clones, though not all of them. The data contain some 51,000 clones, 86% of them singletons. Specimen: peripheral blood, collected before any cancer treatment. Source of these receptors: a woman aged 40 to 75 with stage I lung adenocarcinoma.

CDR3 sequence: CASSIGITTDTQYF. Here the CDR3 DNA reads TGTGCCAGTAGTATTGGGATTACCACAGATACGCAGTATTTT. The rearrangement uses TRBV19 and TRBJ2-3; no definite D call. The germline V gene encodes CDR1 LNHDA and CDR2 SQIVND (reference sequence). The CDR3 sequence is 14 residues long. Trimming removed 3 bases at V and 2 bases at J, with 9 bases between. The entire variable domain, with the rest obtained from reference TRBV19 and TRBJ2-3, is as follows: DGGITQSPKYLFRKEGQNVTLSCEQNLNHDAMYWYRQDPGQGLRLIYYSQIVNDFQKGDIAEGYSVSREKKESFPLTVTSAQKNPTAFYLCASSIGITTDTQYFGPGTRLTVL.

The rearrangement joins TRBV18 to TRBJ1-1; no definite D call. V was trimmed by 4 bases and J by 0 bases, leaving 15 bases between them. Per germline, CDR1 KGHSH and CDR2 LQKENI. CDR3 length: 16 residues. The CDR3 bases are TGTGCCAGCTCACGAGAAGATATATCCATGAACACTGAAGCTTTCTTT. Its protein product is CASSREDISMNTEAFF.

This chain links TRBV15 with TRBJ2-7; 9 bases map to TRBD1. This CDR3 has 15 residues. J was trimmed by 4 bases and V by 3 bases; bases with no gene match: 7. Germline CDR1 and CDR2: LNHNV and YYDKDF (reference sequence). The CDR3 loop is CATSSSLQGAYEQYF. CDR3 DNA sequence: TGTGCCACCAGCAGTAGTCTACAGGGGGCGTACGAGCAGTACTTC. Supplemented by reference TRBV15 and TRBJ2-7, the full variable domain reads DAMVIQNPRYQVTQFGKPVTLSCSQTLNHNVMYWYQQKSSQAPKLLFHYYDKDFNNEADTPDNFQSRRPNTSFCFLDIRSPGLGDTAMYLCATSSSLQGAYEQYFGPGTRLTVT.

This clone was seen only once. The gene calls are TRBV29-1 and TRBJ2-3; TRBD1 matches at 7 bases. After removal of 8 bases from V and 0 bases from J, the junction contained 8 bases not matched to a gene. This CDR3 is 14 amino acids long. Germline loops: CDR1 SQVTM, CDR2 ANQGSEA. CDR3 nucleotides: TGCAGCACCACAGGGGCGTATAGCACAGATACGCAGTATTTT. This encodes CSTTGAYSTDTQYF.

The chain has TRBV19 and TRBJ1-5; 9 nucleotides align to TRBD1. Germline V gene lookup returns CDR1 LNHDA and CDR2 SQIVND (reference sequence). V was pared by 10 bases and J by 8 bases, with 15 bases of the junction left unmatched. This CDR3 is built from 15 residues. The CDR3 protein is CATLPKGQGRKPQHF. CDR3 nucleotides: TGTGCCACCCTCCCCAAGGGACAGGGAAGGAAGCCCCAGCATTTT.

This clone was detected once. The chain is built from TRBV5-1 and TRBJ2-7; D not resolved. Germline-derived CDR1 and CDR2 are SGHRS and YFSETQ. This CDR3 comprises 12 residues. Trimming cost V 1 base and J 3 bases, with 5 bases left between them. In nucleotides, the CDR3 is TGCGCCAGCAGCTTGAAAGTCTACGAGCAGTACTTC. It codes for CASSLKVYEQYF.

The J gene is TRBJ2-5, the V gene TRBV29-1; D not resolved. The CDR3 sequence is 11 residues long. Germline CDR1 and CDR2: SQVTM and ANQGSEA. Trimming left V 3 bases short and J 5 bases short, with 7 bases between. The DNA of the CDR3 is TGCAGCGTTGATAGGGTCGAGACCCAGTACTTC. This translates into CSVDRVETQYF.

This chain joins TRBV2 and TRBJ2-5; either TRBD1 or TRBD2 may supply D (5 bases each). Trimming removed 4 bases from V and 2 bases from J, with 8 bases in between. This CDR3 is 13 amino acids long. Per germline, CDR1 SNHLY and CDR2 FYNNEI. The CDR3, as DNA: TGTGCCAGCAGTGGGGGGAGACAAGAGACCCAGTACTTC. Its protein is CASSGGRQETQYF.

This clone was observed a single time. This chain connects TRBV2 to TRBJ2-6; D uncertain. Germline CDR1 is SNHLY and CDR2 is FYNNEI. The CDR3 runs 16 residues. Trimming pared 5 bases from V and 0 bases from J, leaving 11 bases between. CDR3 nucleotides: TGTGCCAGCAGTCTGAACAGACCCTCTGGGGCCAACGTCCTGACTTTC. Translation gives CASSLNRPSGANVLTF.

The chain is built from TRBV7-9 and TRBJ1-6; no clear D. The CDR3 has 15 residues. Germline-derived CDR1 and CDR2 are SEHNR and FQNEAQ (reference sequence). The ends were cut back, 1 base at V and 0 bases at J, with 4 bases in the middle. The CDR3, as DNA: TGTGCCAGCAGCTTAGGTAGCTCCTATAATTCACCCCTCCACTTT. Protein sequence: CASSLGSSYNSPLHF.

J is TRBJ1-2 and V is TRBV6-5; possibly TRBD1 for D (6 bases). CDR1 and CDR2 (germline): MNHEY, SVGAGI. CDR3 length: 15 residues. Trimming shortened V by 2 bases and J by 7 bases, and 17 bases separated the two germline ends. CDR3 protein: CASSYGGPGSGGYTF. Written as DNA, the CDR3 is TGTGCCAGCAGTTACGGGGGGCCGGGGTCGGGTGGCTACACCTTC.

This clone was counted between two and nine times. The rearrangement links TRBV27 to TRBJ1-2; D might be TRBD1 (5 bases). Between the trimmed V and J ends, which lost 4 bases and 2 bases, there was a span of 11 bases. The CDR3 has 14 amino acids. The germline gives CDR1 MNHEY, CDR2 SMNVEV (reference sequence). CDR3 coding DNA: TGTGCCAGCAGTTCCCTGGGACCGAACTATGGCTACACCTTC. As protein: CASSSLGPNYGYTF.

V usage is TRBV5-8 and J usage is TRBJ1-1; TRBD1 matches 7 bases. J lost 7 bases, V lost 0 bases, and 6 bases had no gene match. Germline lookup yields CDR1 SGHTS and CDR2 YDEGEE. The CDR3 contains 14 residues. The CDR3 spells CASSLAQGVGEAFF. CDR3 nucleotides: TGTGCCAGCAGCTTGGCGCAGGGGGTGGGTGAAGCTTTCTTT.

V and J are TRBV7-8 and TRBJ1-1; TRBD1 matches at 8 bases. Germline V gene sequence: CDR1 SGHVS, CDR2 FQNEAQ. The CDR3 sequence is 17 residues long. V lost 0 bases and J lost 3; bases outside the gene matches: 9. This CDR3 is CASSLAGQGAIYTEAFF. CDR3 sequence (DNA): TGTGCCAGCAGCTTAGCCGGGCAGGGGGCAATTTACACTGAAGCTTTCTTT. The complete variable domain, with remaining parts taken from reference TRBV7-8 and TRBJ1-1, reads GAGVSQSPRYKVAKRGQDVALRCDPISGHVSLFWYQQALGQGPEFLTYFQNEAQLDKSGLPSDRFFAERPEGSVSTLKIQRTQQEDSAVYLCASSLAGQGAIYTEAFFGQGTRLTVV.

This clone showed up just once. V and J are TRBV6-1 and TRBJ1-2; no clear D gene. The CDR3 has 15 residues. V was trimmed by 0 bases and J by 8 bases, leaving 16 bases between them. Germline lookup yields CDR1 MNHNS and CDR2 SASEGT. This chain's CDR3 is CASSEAGRRQKGYTF. The CDR3 bases are TGTGCCAGCAGTGAAGCCGGCCGGCGCCAAAAAGGCTACACCTTC.

The chain employs TRBV7-8 and TRBJ1-1, with D perhaps matching TRBD1 (5 bases). This CDR3 is 14 amino acids long. Trimming took off 5 bases at V and 0 bases at J, with 10 bases between the two ends. Germline V lookup: CDR1 SGHVS, CDR2 FQNEAQ. The CDR3 DNA follows: TGTGCCAGCAGCCCCAGGGTGATGAACACTGAAGCTTTCTTT. Its translation is CASSPRVMNTEAFF. Based on the CDR3 plus reference TRBV7-8 and TRBJ1-1, the full variable domain is GAGVSQSPRYKVAKRGQDVALRCDPISGHVSLFWYQQALGQGPEFLTYFQNEAQLDKSGLPSDRFFAERPEGSVSTLKIQRTQQEDSAVYLCASSPRVMNTEAFFGQGTRLTVV.

The chain combines TRBV9 with TRBJ1-1, with 7 bases lining up with TRBD1. Germline V gene data show CDR1 as SGDLS and CDR2 as YYNGEE. The CDR3 extends over 13 amino acids. V was clipped by 0 bases and J by 11 bases; unmatched bases: 7. This CDR3 is CASSVERQGDAFF. In DNA, the CDR3 is TGTGCCAGCAGCGTAGAGCGACAGGGCGACGCTTTCTTT.

J is TRBJ2-3 and V is TRBV6-1; D gene ambiguous. In germline, CDR1 is MNHNS, CDR2 SASEGT. This CDR3 spans 14 amino acids. The V end was cut by 3 bases, the J end by 5 bases, with 12 bases between. Here the CDR3 reads CASSEEGLKDTQYF. The CDR3 coding sequence is TGTGCCAGCAGTGAGGAAGGGCTCAAAGATACGCAGTATTTT.

The V and J genes are TRBV2 and TRBJ2-2; tentatively, D is TRBD1 or TRBD2 (5 bases each). V lost 7 bases to trimming and J lost 4 bases, with 13 bases between them. Looked up from germline, CDR1 is SNHLY and CDR2 is FYNNEI. This CDR3 contains 14 residues. CDR3 loop: CASTGGVVTGELFF. In nucleotides, the CDR3 is TGTGCCAGCACTGGGGGAGTAGTCACCGGGGAGCTGTTTTTT.

In this sample, this clone turned up once. CDR3 sequence (DNA): TGTGCCAGCAGTTACAACGGGGGCTATGGCTACACCTTC. Residues: CASSYNGGYGYTF. The V call is TRBV6-6, the J call TRBJ1-2, with a tentative D call TRBD1 (5 bases). Trimming shortened V by 2 bases and J by 4 bases, and 8 bases separated the two germline ends. This CDR3 comprises 13 residues. The germline gives CDR1 MNHNY, CDR2 SVGAGI (reference sequence).

This CDR3 reads CASSSRNTEAFF. In DNA form, the CDR3 reads TGTGCCAGTAGTTCGCGGAACACTGAAGCTTTCTTT. The genes are TRBV19 and TRBJ1-1; D unresolved. The germline V and J ends were trimmed by 5 bases and 1 base, with 5 bases remaining between them. Germline loops: CDR1 LNHDA, CDR2 SQIVND (reference sequence). The CDR3 is 12 residues long.

This clone was found once. The rearrangement joins TRBV9 to TRBJ1-1; no reliable D call. This CDR3 has 14 amino acids. V was trimmed by 0 bases and J by 1 base, leaving 7 bases between them. CDR1 is SGDLS and CDR2 is YYNGEE in the germline V gene. CDR3 sequence (DNA): TGTGCCAGCAGCGTAGAGGCGGGGAACACTGAAGCTTTCTTT. This codes for CASSVEAGNTEAFF. Complete variable domain (other parts from reference TRBV9 and TRBJ1-1): DSGVTQTPKHLITATGQRVTLRCSPRSGDLSVYWYQQSLDQGLQFLIQYYNGEERAKGNILERFSAQQFPDLHSELNLSSLELGDSALYFCASSVEAGNTEAFFGQGTRLTVV.

This clone was observed once. CDR3 nucleotides: TGCGCCAGCAGCCAAGAGACCAAATACACTGAAGCTTTCTTT. The encoded protein is CASSQETKYTEAFF. V and J are TRBV4-3 and TRBJ1-1; no clear D. The CDR3 is 14 amino acids. Trimming left V 0 bases short and J 3 bases short, with 8 bases between. Per the germline V gene, CDR1 is LGHNA and CDR2 is YSLEER.

V usage is TRBV6-8 and J usage is TRBJ1-1; D gene ambiguous. The CDR3 totals 11 residues. V was cut by 2 bases and J by 4 bases, with 2 bases left in between. Looked up from germline, CDR1 is MNHGY and CDR2 is SAAAGT. CDR3 in DNA: TGTGCCAGCAGTTACGTCACTGAAGCTTTCTTT. Translated: CASSYVTEAFF.